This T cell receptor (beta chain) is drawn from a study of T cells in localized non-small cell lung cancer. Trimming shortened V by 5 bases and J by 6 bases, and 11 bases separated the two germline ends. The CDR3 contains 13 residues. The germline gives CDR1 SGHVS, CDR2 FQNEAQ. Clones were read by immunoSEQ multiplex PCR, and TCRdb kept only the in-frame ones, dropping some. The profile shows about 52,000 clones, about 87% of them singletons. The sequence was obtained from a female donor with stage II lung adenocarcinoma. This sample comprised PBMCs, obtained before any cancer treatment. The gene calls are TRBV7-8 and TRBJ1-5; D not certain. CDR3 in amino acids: CASSLIRSQPQHF. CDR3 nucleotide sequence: TGTGCCAGCAGCCTGATAAGGTCTCAGCCCCAGCATTTT.